The rows below give T cell receptor beta chains drawn from one sample of a study of human T cells and chemical hapten exposure. TCRdb re-derived calls from the 5' RACE reads in MiXCR, one entry per CDR3 protein. The sample has 80,000 or so distinct CDR3 sequences; 15% to 20% are singletons. The receptors originated from a female donor in good health. Each CDR3 is given with its conserved first and last residue. Fields, in order: J gene, D gene, V gene, clone size, CDR3 DNA, CDR3 protein. The D gene is left open where the match is weak. Rows give clone size only sometimes, using once, few, many, or a class for an expanded clone.

J: TRBJ1-2; D: NA; V: TRBV13; size: NA; DNA: TGTGCCAGCAGCTCGGGAAGGGAGAATGGCTACACCTTC; CDR3: CASSSGRENGYTF
J: TRBJ1-2; D: NA; V: TRBV6-2/TRBV6-3; size: NA; DNA: TGTGCCAGCAGTATGGAACAGGCGTATGGCTACACCTTC; CDR3: CASSMEQAYGYTF
J: TRBJ2-6; D: NA; V: TRBV6-5; size: few; DNA: TGTGCCAGCAGTTACCAGAGCTCTGGGGCCAACGTCCTGACTTTC; CDR3: CASSYQSSGANVLTF
J: TRBJ1-5; D: NA; V: TRBV20-1; size: medium-sized; DNA: TGCAGTGCTAGAGATCACGGGGACCCCCAGCATTTT; CDR3: CSARDHGDPQHF
J: TRBJ2-1; D: NA; V: TRBV20-1; size: NA; DNA: TGCAGTGCCAAAAAAACAGCTGGAGGCTCCTACAATGAGCAGTTCTTC; CDR3: CSAKKTAGGSYNEQFF
J: TRBJ2-3; D: TRBD1; V: TRBV19; size: NA; DNA: TGTGCCAGTATGCCCGACAGGGGTGGAGATACGCAGTATTTT; CDR3: CASMPDRGGDTQYF
J: TRBJ2-1; D: TRBD2; V: TRBV5-4; size: NA; DNA: TGTGCCAGCAGCTCCACGGGAGGTCGACAGTTCTTC; CDR3: CASSSTGGRQFF
J: TRBJ1-6; D: NA; V: TRBV6-1; size: NA; DNA: TGTGCCAAGAGGGAAGCCTATAATTCACCCCTCCACTTT; CDR3: CAKREAYNSPLHF
J: TRBJ1-3; D: TRBD1; V: TRBV29-1; size: NA; DNA: TGCGGATACGGACAGGGTACTGGAAACACCATATATTTT; CDR3: CGYGQGTGNTIYF
J: TRBJ1-4; D: NA; V: TRBV7-9; size: few; DNA: TGTGCCAGCAGTCCCGGCGACGGACGAATCGAAAAACTGTTTTTT; CDR3: CASSPGDGRIEKLFF
J: TRBJ1-1; D: NA; V: TRBV29-1; size: few; DNA: TGCAGCGTTGAAGATTTTAACCATCGGACGAACACTGAAGCTTTCTTT; CDR3: CSVEDFNHRTNTEAFF
J: TRBJ2-3; D: NA; V: TRBV7-2; size: NA; DNA: TGTGCCAGCAGCTCCTTCCCTCTCGCCACAGATACGCAGTATTTT; CDR3: CASSSFPLATDTQYF
J: TRBJ2-2; D: TRBD2; V: TRBV6-2/TRBV6-3; size: few; DNA: TGTGCCAGCAGTTACTCCGAAGCCTTAGCGGGATCTGCGAACACCGGGGAGCTGTTTTTT; CDR3: CASSYSEALAGSANTGELFF
J: TRBJ1-5; D: NA; V: TRBV2; size: NA; DNA: TGTGCCAGCAGGTACCGGGACGGCTCGTTCAATCAGCCCCAGCATTTT; CDR3: CASRYRDGSFNQPQHF
J: TRBJ1-1; D: TRBD1; V: TRBV5-1; size: NA; DNA: TGCGCCAGCAGCTCTCTGCCAGACAGGGGGACTGAAGCTTTCTTT; CDR3: CASSSLPDRGTEAFF